These T cell receptor beta chains were read from a single sample in a study of PD-1 blockade in classical Hodgkin lymphoma. Produced via immunoSEQ multiplex PCR; TCRdb's table is partial and in-frame only. The repertoire holds a few thousand clones, around 61% seen once, with about two thirds in the top ten. Specimen: peripheral blood mononuclear cells (PBMCs), collected before the second cycle of nivolumab. These receptors originate from a human donor with classical Hodgkin lymphoma. The CDR3 runs from the conserved cysteine through the conserved F or W. A D gene is named only where the DNA matches it firmly. Clone size is not always given. Where it is, it says once, few, many or a class for expanded clones.

few,TRBV23-1,TRBJ1-1,NA,CASSQSARVQGTEAFF,TGCGCCAGCAGTCAATCCGCCCGGGTTCAGGGCACTGAAGCTTTCTTT
NA,TRBV7-6,TRBJ1-6,NA,CASSAEGDSPLHF,TGTGCCAGCAGCGCCGAGGGTGACTCACCCCTCCACTTT
NA,TRBV5-1,TRBJ2-1,NA,CASSGENGQYNEQFF,TGCGCCAGCAGCGGGGAAAACGGACAGTACAATGAGCAGTTCTTC
NA,TRBV5-8,TRBJ1-5,TRBD1,CASSPTGGGQPQHF,TGTGCCAGCAGCCCCACAGGGGGCGGGCAGCCCCAGCATTTT
NA,TRBV6-5,TRBJ2-7,TRBD1,CASSYSTGGPYEQYF,TGTGCCAGCAGTTACTCGACAGGGGGTCCCTACGAGCAGTACTTC
NA,TRBV7-3,TRBJ2-2,NA,CASSLFDVTGELFF,TGTGCCAGCAGCTTATTTGACGTTACCGGGGAGCTGTTTTTT
NA,TRBV5-1,TRBJ2-7,NA,CASSLEGSGGSYEQYF,TGCGCCAGCAGCTTGGAGGGATCAGGGGGGTCCTACGAGCAGTACTTC
NA,TRBV19,TRBJ2-2,TRBD2,CASTASGPNTGELFF,TGTGCCAGTACGGCTAGCGGGCCTAACACCGGGGAGCTGTTTTTT
medium-sized,TRBV19,TRBJ2-1,TRBD2,CASSISAGGPNEQFF,TGTGCCAGTAGTATATCAGCGGGAGGGCCGAATGAGCAGTTCTTC
NA,TRBV9,TRBJ2-7,TRBD1,CASSVAGTGFYEQYF,TGTGCCAGCAGCGTAGCCGGGACAGGGTTCTACGAGCAGTACTTC
NA,TRBV15,TRBJ1-2,NA,CATRGAGENYGYTF,TGTGCCACCAGGGGGGCAGGAGAAAACTATGGCTACACCTTC
medium-sized,TRBV6-5,TRBJ1-1,NA,CASSFGGTEAFF,TGTGCCAGCAGTTTTGGGGGAACTGAAGCTTTCTTT
few,TRBV28,TRBJ2-1,TRBD2,CASSSGGSSYNEQFF,TGTGCCAGCAGCTCGGGGGGTAGCTCCTACAATGAGCAGTTCTTC